This T cell receptor beta chain was documented in a study of blood T cell repertoires in COVID-19. Study-wide context: The United States, Italy and Spain provided the acute and convalescent COVID-19 samples. PBMCs, B-cell-depleted T cells, or T cells provided the cDNA or gDNA that made up the material.

The CDR3 loop spans 14 amino acids. Germline values: CDR1 LGHNT, CDR2 FRNRAP. J lost 5 bases, V lost 6 bases, and 5 bases had no gene match. Per the original methods: Researchers report that nucleated cell counts were estimated from reference gene primer amplification. The protocol was immunoSEQ multiplex PCR, while the TCRdb copy is restricted to in-frame clones and leaves out a portion. The V and J calls and the clone size are those of that table, but D and trimming were determined from the DNA. Here the sample spans roughly 71,000 clones, less than 90% being singletons. Material for sequencing was peripheral blood. The gene calls are TRBV12-5 and TRBJ2-3; 10 bases line up with TRBD1. The receptor's source is a man aged 50-59 years with active COVID-19. This chain's CDR3 is CASGPGQGGDTQYF. Written as DNA, the CDR3 is TGTGCTAGTGGCCCTGGACAGGGGGGAGATACGCAGTATTTT. Supplemented by reference TRBV12-5 and TRBJ2-3, the full variable domain reads DARVTQTPRHKVTEMGQEVTMRCQPILGHNTVFWYRQTMMQGLELLAYFRNRAPLDDSGMPKDRFSAEMPDATLATLKIQPSEPRDSAVYFCASGPGQGGDTQYFGPGTRLTVL.